This TCR beta chain emerged from a study of T cells in Graves' hyperthyroidism and ophthalmopathy. V trimming: 4 bases; J trimming: 7 bases; junction bases outside the gene matches: 10. CDR3 size: 14 residues. CDR1 and CDR2 (germline): SGHNT, YYREEE (reference sequence). The source material, RNA transcripts, was used to amplify TCR beta CDR3 regions. The study used the HTBI primer set for a first-round RT-PCR of the TCR CDR3. Each CDR3 protein is one row after TCRdb ran MiXCR on the multiplex PCR reads. Counted here are 600,000 to 800,000 distinct CDR3 sequences, around 40% occurring once; the ten biggest clones make up 30% to 40%.

The chain recombines TRBV5-4 with TRBJ1-1, with 7 bases that match TRBD1. The TCR originated in a middle-aged woman with Graves' hyperthyroidism. Material for sequencing was blood. The CDR3 DNA is TGTGCCAGCAGCGGACGTGACAGGGAATTTGAAGCTTTCTTT. It specifies CASSGRDREFEAFF. Looking up the rest from reference TRBV5-4 and TRBJ1-1 gives the full variable domain: ETGVTQSPTHLIKTRGQQVTLRCSSQSGHNTVSWYQQALGQGPQFIFQYYREEENGRGNFPPRFSGLQFPNYSSELNVNALELDDSALYLCASSGRDREFEAFFGQGTRLTVV.